This TCR beta chain stems from a study of post-analysis software for immune sequencing data (dated by TCRdb to about 2015). Notes on the research overall: Disease courses on record covered relapsing-remitting, secondary progressive and progressive-relapsing multiple sclerosis, though some patients had no subtype annotation. The patient repertoires were compared against roughly 12 previously published healthy control repertoires obtained from donors aged 6 to 25 years. A subset of samples was prepared in parallel using single-end sample barcoding, then pooled and co-amplified after Illumina adapter ligation. General study outcomes and caveats: Patients showed significantly higher frequencies than controls for about five TRBV segments, among them TRBV5-6, TRBV5-1 and TRBV20-1. Multiple sclerosis patients had significantly lower normalized Chao1 diversity than controls, a result that suggests substantial peripheral T-cell clonal expansion. The control group was slightly older than the multiple sclerosis patient group. Direct clustering with F measure revealed strong co-clustering of samples prepared in the same batch, which led to a batch-effect correction.

To demonstrate the VDJtools post-analysis software, TCR beta repertoires were profiled from the peripheral blood of 13 young patients with multiple sclerosis. The patients with multiple sclerosis were children and adolescents between about 6 and 17 years of age. Trimming at the junction amounts to 5 bases on V and 5 bases on J, and the germline ends lie 15 bases apart. From a lookup of the germline V gene (reference sequence), CDR1 and CDR2 are DFQATT and SNEGSKA. The CDR3 has 13 amino acids, counting the end cysteine and phenylalanine. The entry retains the CDR3 DNA only, 39 bases that are in frame from base 1. Libraries were constructed by PCR. The sequencing machine was an Illumina HiSeq 2500. To reduce PCR and sequencing biases, unique molecular identifiers were built into the TCR beta cDNA libraries. Every 1 to 10 million input T cells yielded about 500,000 cDNA molecules, meaning each molecule approximated one T cell. Patient libraries were prepared and sequenced with the same protocol used for the earlier healthy control dataset. Within a given batch, samples were prepared together, multiplexed and sequenced on the same HiSeq lane. The authors processed their data as follows. Raw barcoded reads were processed with MIGEC, and single-read molecular identifier groups were discarded before consensus assembly and CDR3 extraction. VDJtools was used for post-analysis of the clonotype tables, and diversity was normalized by down-sampling every dataset to the size of the smallest sample. Repertoire overlap clustering matched CDR3 amino acid but not nucleotide sequences to correct batch-related cross-sample contamination. TCRdb reworked the public reads: Q25 trimming with fastp, MiXCR clone assembly, productive beta chains retained. Identical CDR3 proteins give one entry, which carries the most common genes and DNA. These V and J calls originate from TCRdb's pipeline instead of the authors' own analysis. For this sample the table gives a few hundred thousand distinct CDR3 sequences, of which 34% were detected only once. The top ten hold under 7% of the sample.

Details on this clonotype: There is no known antigen for this receptor. Qualities for individual bases were not recorded, and no much larger clone is one base off.

The sequence joins TRBV20-1 to TRBJ2-5, and TRBD2 may be the D gene, going by 7 matching bases. The sequenced sample was blood. The receptor was isolated from a girl aged 2-17 years with multiple sclerosis. The CDR3 is CSAAPGGEETQYF. At the DNA level, the sequence is TGCAGTGCTGCCCCGGGGGGCGAGGAGACCCAGTACTTC.